This TCR beta chain was sequenced for a study of blood T cells in healthy people across ages. Germline-derived CDR1 and CDR2 are LGHNA and YSLEER. CDR3 size: 15 residues. V was clipped by 0 bases and J by 7 bases; unmatched bases: 8. Individuals who donated were healthy Caucasians from Russia aged 6 to 90. Peripheral blood from each donor was collected in a volume of approximately 10 milliliters. Primers used in a second PCR of about 7 to 12 cycles were a sample-barcoded 5' primer and a J-beta primer mix. From the 5' RACE reads, TCRdb called clonotypes with MiXCR, one entry per CDR3 protein. The sample holds roughly 2 million distinct CDR3 sequences; roughly 52% are singletons and the top ten take about 2.1%.

Sample: blood. J is TRBJ1-2 and V is TRBV4-3, with 7 bases aligning to TRBD1. The TCR originated in a woman aged 40 to 49 in good health. CDR3 sequence: CASSQDSDRAAGYTF. The DNA for the CDR3 is TGCGCCAGCAGCCAAGACTCCGACAGGGCTGCTGGCTACACCTTC.